The 12 T cell receptor beta chains reported below all come from one sample, sequenced in a study of cytomegalovirus exposure and HLA in healthy donors. The PCR had 60 Vbeta and 13 Jbeta primers. The method was immunoSEQ multiplex PCR; TCRdb's version includes in-frame clones alone and lacks a portion of them. The data show fewer than 200,000 clones, about 13% seen once. The sequenced material came from PBMCs. These receptors originate from a man in his forties or fifties in good health and CMV-seropositive.

The rearrangement uses TRBV5-1 and TRBJ2-1; 7 nucleotides align to TRBD2. The J segment lost 7 bases and the V segment lost 2 bases, leaving 6 bases of the junction unmatched. This CDR3 region has 14 residues. Germline V lookup: CDR1 SGHRS, CDR2 YFSETQ. CDR3 region: CASSLGLAANEQFF. CDR3 sequence (DNA): TGCGCCAGCAGCTTAGGCCTAGCGGCGAATGAGCAGTTCTTC.

This clone was detected only a few times. This chain links TRBV5-1 with TRBJ2-7; the D is unclear. The V end was cut by 0 bases, the J end by 3 bases, with 10 bases between. From germline, CDR1 is SGHRS and CDR2 YFSETQ. The CDR3 is 14 residues long. CDR3 DNA: TGCGCCAGCAGCTTGGGTCCAGGAGACTACGAGCAGTACGTC. The encoded protein is CASSLGPGDYEQYV.

This clone has more than one count but fewer than ten. The chain has TRBV7-8 and TRBJ1-1; 8 bases map to TRBD1. CDR3 length: 15 residues. V lost 2 bases and J lost 0; bases outside the gene matches: 2. Germline-derived CDR1 and CDR2 are SGHVS and FQNEAQ. The CDR3 sequence: CASSLQGAMNTEAFF. In DNA form, the CDR3 reads TGTGCCAGCAGCTTACAGGGGGCGATGAACACTGAAGCTTTCTTT.

This clone was seen a handful of times. The CDR3 region is CASSYLTGYTQYF. The CDR3 DNA follows: TGTGCCAGCAGTTACTTGACAGGCTATACGCAGTATTTT. This chain uses TRBV6-5 with TRBJ2-3, with D tentatively TRBD1 (6 bases). CDR1 MNHEY and CDR2 SVGAGI come from the germline V gene. The CDR3 is 13 residues long. Trimming took off 1 base at V and 7 bases at J, with 9 bases between the two ends.

The chain employs TRBV5-6 and TRBJ1-3, with D possibly TRBD1 on 5 matching bases. Germline values: CDR1 SGHDT, CDR2 YYEEEE. The CDR3 length is 12 residues. V shed 5 bases and J shed 4 bases, with 7 bases lying between them. This CDR3 reads CASSPGGNTIYF. For the CDR3, the DNA is TGTGCCAGCAGTCCAGGGGGAAACACCATATATTTT.

This clone was counted between two and nine times. This chain links TRBV14 with TRBJ2-1, with 7 bases matching TRBD1. Germline lookup yields CDR1 SGHDN and CDR2 FVKESK. The CDR3 consists of 13 residues. Unmatched junction bases numbered 7, after V lost 4 bases and J lost 10 bases. CDR3 residues: CASSPDRVGEQFF. For the CDR3, the DNA is TGTGCCAGCAGCCCCGACAGGGTCGGGGAGCAGTTCTTC. Supplemented by reference TRBV14 and TRBJ2-1, the full variable domain reads EAGVTQFPSHSVIEKGQTVTLRCDPISGHDNLYWYRRVMGKEIKFLLHFVKESKQDESGMPNNRFLAERTGGTYSTLKVQPAELEDSGVYFCASSPDRVGEQFFGPGTRLTVL.

A few counts support this clone. V gene TRBV5-6 combines with J gene TRBJ1-1; the match to TRBD1 covers 11 bases. The CDR3 has 16 residues. Trimming took 4 bases from V and 5 from J; bases not matched to a gene: 10. Germline V gives CDR1 SGHDT, CDR2 YYEEEE. The CDR3 loop reads CASSDTGQGGDTEAFF. The CDR3 DNA is TGTGCCAGCAGCGACACGGGACAGGGGGGAGATACTGAAGCTTTCTTT.

This clone was picked up a small number of times. The chain carries TRBV10-1 and TRBJ2-6, with 8 bases fitting TRBD1. The CDR3 spans 19 residues. Germline CDR1 is WNHNN and CDR2 is SYGVQD (reference sequence). V lost 0 bases to trimming and J lost 1 base; unmatched junction nucleotides: 8. The CDR3 region is CASSESIDRGSSGANVLTF. CDR3 DNA: TGCGCCAGCAGTGAGTCGATTGACAGGGGTTCATCTGGGGCCAACGTCCTGACTTTC.

The chain is built from TRBV5-1 and TRBJ1-6, with TRBD1 as a possible D gene (6 bases). CDR3 size: 13 residues. The ends were cut back, 6 bases at V and 10 bases at J, with 14 bases in the middle. CDR1 is SGHRS and CDR2 is YFSETQ in the germline V gene. The CDR3 here is CASKTGDSSPLHF. CDR3 nucleotide sequence: TGCGCCAGCAAGACAGGTGATAGCTCACCCCTCCACTTT. Together with reference TRBV5-1 and TRBJ1-6, the CDR3 gives the full variable domain: KAGVTQTPRYLIKTRGQQVTLSCSPISGHRSVSWYQQTPGQGLQFLFEYFSETQRNKGNFPGRFSGRQFSNSRSEMNVSTLELGDSALYLCASKTGDSSPLHFGNGTRLTVT.

This clone has more than one count but fewer than ten. CDR3 coding DNA: TGTGCCAGCAGTGGACCGGGACAGGGGGTGTTTTTT. Translating gives CASSGPGQGVFF. The chain combines TRBV6-6 with TRBJ2-2, with TRBD1 matching 11 bases. V shed 5 bases, J shed 15 bases, and the junction held 5 bases outside the gene matches. Germline values: CDR1 MNHNY, CDR2 SVGAGI (reference sequence). This CDR3 is built from 12 residues.

The chain has TRBV2 and TRBJ2-5; TRBD2 aligns across 13 bases. Trimming removed 8 bases from V and 1 base from J; junction bases left unmatched: 4. Germline CDR1 is SNHLY and CDR2 is FYNNEI. The CDR3 consists of 15 residues. For the CDR3, the DNA is TGTGCCAGCCACGGGACTAGCGGGGCCCAAGAGACCCAGTACTTC. Its protein is CASHGTSGAQETQYF.

This clone has a handful of counts. The chain recombines TRBV5-1 with TRBJ1-5; a possible D gene is TRBD1 (5 bases). Trimming took off 4 bases at V and 0 bases at J, with 11 bases between the two ends. The CDR3 consists of 15 residues. CDR1 is SGHRS and CDR2 is YFSETQ in the germline V gene. This CDR3 is CASSAVGGSNQPQHF. The CDR3 DNA reads TGCGCCAGCAGCGCCGTGGGGGGTAGCAATCAGCCCCAGCATTTT.